A single sample gave rise to the 6 T cell receptor beta chains below, sequenced in a study of cytomegalovirus exposure and HLA in healthy donors. Researchers ran the PCR with 60 Vbeta and 13 Jbeta primers. The protocol was immunoSEQ multiplex PCR, while the TCRdb copy is restricted to in-frame clones and leaves out a portion. The sample contains more than 130,000 clones, 60% to 85% of which appear only once. The sequenced material came from PBMCs. All receptors derive from a male donor in good health and CMV-seronegative.

The chain couples TRBV7-9 to TRBJ2-1; TRBD2 matches at 8 bases. The CDR3 has 14 residues. Germline V gene lookup returns CDR1 SEHNR and CDR2 FQNEAQ (reference sequence). With V trimmed by 6 bases and J by 10 bases, 11 bases remained unmatched. CDR3 DNA: TGTGCCAGCAGTATGTGGGCGGGGGGCCGAGAGCAGTTCTTC. Protein product: CASSMWAGGREQFF.

The chain has TRBV19 and TRBJ2-2, with D tentatively TRBD2 (5 bases). The V end was cut by 3 bases, the J end by 6 bases, with 14 bases between. The CDR3 is made up of 15 amino acids. Germline lookup yields CDR1 LNHDA and CDR2 SQIVND (reference sequence). Here the CDR3 reads CASSIIWELPGELFF. As DNA, the CDR3 is TGTGCCAGTAGTATTATTTGGGAGTTACCCGGGGAGCTGTTTTTT.

The chain uses TRBV9 and TRBJ1-1; the match to TRBD1 covers 8 bases. In germline, CDR1 is SGDLS, CDR2 YYNGEE. The CDR3 runs to 14 residues. The junction had 1 base not matched to a gene; V was cut back by 0 bases and J by 3 bases. CDR3 nucleotides: TGTGCCAGCAGCGTAGTGACAGGGGACACTGAAGCTTTCTTT. Protein product: CASSVVTGDTEAFF.

V usage is TRBV18 and J usage is TRBJ2-6; TRBD1 agrees at 7 bases. J was trimmed by 2 bases and V by 4 bases; bases with no gene match: 5. Germline CDR1 reads KGHSH; CDR2 reads LQKENI. The CDR3 is made up of 16 amino acids. CDR3 protein: CASSLGTDPGANVLTF. As DNA, the CDR3 is TGTGCCAGCTCACTCGGGACAGACCCTGGGGCCAACGTCCTGACTTTC. Full variable domain (missing parts from reference TRBV18 and TRBJ2-6): NAGVMQNPRHLVRRRGQEARLRCSPMKGHSHVYWYRQLPEEGLKFMVYLQKENIIDESGMPKERFSAEFPKEGPSILRIQQVVRGDSAAYFCASSLGTDPGANVLTFGAGSRLTVL.

The V and J genes are TRBV18 and TRBJ1-5, with D perhaps TRBD1 (6 bases). The germline V and J ends were trimmed by 4 bases and 2 bases, with 12 bases remaining between them. The CDR3 consists of 15 residues. Per germline, CDR1 KGHSH and CDR2 LQKENI. In nucleotides, the CDR3 is TGTGCCAGCTCACTATCGTCAGGGGGCAATCAGCCCCAGCATTTT. It yields the protein CASSLSSGGNQPQHF.

This clone was counted only a few times. Germline and junction disagree at one end, which may indicate a read error. The chain links TRBV6-5 to TRBJ2-1, with TRBD1 identical over 8 bases. Germline CDR1 MNHEY, CDR2 SVGAGI. This CDR3 region has 16 residues. The chain's CDR3 is CASSYVGQVSFNEQFF. The CDR3 coding sequence is TGTGCCAGCAGTTACGTGGGACAGGTTTCCTTCAATGAGCAGTTCTTC.